The 14 T cell receptor beta chains below all came from one sample that was sequenced in a study of blood T cell repertoires in COVID-19. Only in-frame clones appear in the TCRdb table, and some are missing; sequencing was by immunoSEQ multiplex PCR. The table lists 150,000 or so clones, about four fifths of them singletons, with around 5% in the top ten. The sequenced sample consisted of peripheral blood. The receptor set was obtained from a woman aged 70 to 79 with COVID-19, enrolled during active disease.

The chain carries TRBV11-2 and TRBJ2-6, with TRBD2 as a possible D gene (5 bases). This CDR3 is 17 amino acids long. Looked up from germline, CDR1 is SGHAT and CDR2 is FQNNGV. V lost 0 bases and J 2 bases, leaving 11 bases between the germline ends. CDR3 DNA: TGTGCCAGCAGCTTAGAGGTGATAGCGACTGGGGCCAACGTCCTGACTTTC. The encoded protein is CASSLEVIATGANVLTF.

The gene calls are TRBV5-4 and TRBJ1-1; D not resolved. V was trimmed by 4 bases and J by 5 bases, leaving 15 bases between them. This CDR3 comprises 14 residues. The V gene's germline CDR1 is SGHNT and CDR2 YYREEE (reference sequence). The CDR3 protein is CASSRGGDTTEAFF. DNA of the CDR3: TGTGCCAGCAGCCGAGGCGGGGATACGACTGAAGCTTTCTTT.

This clone was counted a single time. Other DNA sequences from this sample encode an identical CDR3 as well. The chain combines TRBV11-2 with TRBJ2-5; TRBD2 matches at 8 bases. The germline CDR1 and CDR2 sequences are SGHAT and FQNNGV. The CDR3 has 15 amino acids. After removal of 0 bases from V and 5 bases from J, the junction contained 5 bases not matched to a gene. The CDR3 bases are TGTGCCAGCAGCTTAGACAGCGGGGGCGGGGAGACCCAGTACTTC. Protein: CASSLDSGGGETQYF.

V gene TRBV5-6 combines with J gene TRBJ2-7; possible D gene TRBD2, 6 bases. The CDR3 loop spans 14 amino acids. Germline loops: CDR1 SGHDT, CDR2 YYEEEE. V lost 4 bases and J 3 bases, leaving 14 bases between the germline ends. The CDR3 protein is CASSPAGGYYEQYF. The CDR3 bases are TGTGCCAGCAGCCCAGCCGGGGGTTACTACGAGCAGTACTTC. Drawing the rest from reference TRBV5-6 and TRBJ2-7, the complete variable domain is DAGVTQSPTHLIKTRGQQVTLRCSPKSGHDTVSWYQQALGQGPQFIFQYYEEEERQRGNFPDRFSGHQFPNYSSELNVNALLLGDSALYLCASSPAGGYYEQYFGPGTRLTVT.

The J gene is TRBJ1-1, the V gene TRBV19; unclear D gene. The germline V and J ends were trimmed by 9 bases and 5 bases, with 16 bases remaining between them. The CDR3 sequence is 13 residues long. Germline CDR1 LNHDA, CDR2 SQIVND (reference sequence). CDR3 DNA sequence: TGTGCCAGCATAGGCGGAGACGGGACTGAAGCTTTCTTT. Protein sequence: CASIGGDGTEAFF.

The V gene is TRBV5-1, the J gene TRBJ2-1, with 8 bases that match TRBD2. The J segment lost 0 bases and the V segment lost 4 bases, leaving 9 bases of the junction unmatched. Germline assignment: CDR1 SGHRS and CDR2 YFSETQ. This CDR3 is built from 17 residues. CDR3 sequence reads: CASSVASGSSSYNEQFF. As DNA, the CDR3 is TGCGCCAGCAGCGTGGCTAGCGGGTCGAGCTCCTACAATGAGCAGTTCTTC.

The genes are TRBV6-5 and TRBJ1-2; D remains ambiguous. This CDR3 is 15 amino acids long. Trimming removed 10 bases at V and 0 bases at J, with 18 bases between. Germline lookup yields CDR1 MNHEY and CDR2 SVGAGI. For the CDR3, the DNA is TGTGCCACTGCGGAAGGGAGGGCGCCTAACTATGGCTACACCTTC. Protein product: CATAEGRAPNYGYTF.

This clone was observed a single time. This rearrangement joins TRBV6-2 or TRBV6-3 to TRBJ2-7; the match to TRBD2 covers 13 bases. Germline V CDR1 and CDR2: MNHEY, SVGEGT. The CDR3 covers 17 residues. J lost 12 bases, V lost 5 bases, and 19 bases had no gene match. Here the CDR3 DNA reads TGTGCCAGCAGTCTCGGACTAGCGGGGGCTTTAGCAGGTTTTCTGTACTTC. This gives the protein CASSLGLAGALAGFLYF.

The V call is TRBV7-2, the J call TRBJ1-1; D possibly corresponds to TRBD1 (5 bases). The CDR3 loop spans 15 amino acids. V dropped 1 base and J dropped 3 bases, with 12 bases sitting between them. In germline, CDR1 is SGHTA, CDR2 FQGNSA. DNA for the CDR3: TGTGCCAGCAGCTTAGTTGGGGGAGGGCACACTGAAGCTTTCTTT. This encodes CASSLVGGGHTEAFF.

The chain combines TRBV23-1 with TRBJ1-2; no firm D call. TRBV23-1 belongs to the ORF category, with a function that is uncertain. V lost 3 bases, J lost 9 bases, and 20 bases lay in between. The CDR3 extends over 15 amino acids. The DNA for the CDR3 is TGCGCCAGCAGTCACAAAAGCGAAAACGGAAGGAGCTACACCTTC. Encoded protein: CASSHKSENGRSYTF.

The chain combines TRBV30 with TRBJ1-4; D is perhaps TRBD1 (6 bases). V shed 3 bases and J shed 8 bases, with 13 bases lying between them. Germline V gene sequence: CDR1 GTSNPN, CDR2 SVGIG (reference sequence). The CDR3 loop spans 13 amino acids. This CDR3 is CAWSTGTTEKLFF. In DNA form, the CDR3 reads TGTGCCTGGAGCACCGGGACAACGGAAAAACTGTTTTTT. Full variable domain (rest looked up from reference TRBV30 and TRBJ1-4): SQTIHQWPATLVQPVGSPLSLECTVEGTSNPNLYWYRQAAGRGLQLLFYSVGIGQISSEVPQNLSASRPQDRQFILSSKKLLLSDSGFYLCAWSTGTTEKLFFGSGTQLSVL.

This sequence joins TRBV9 and TRBJ1-5; D not resolved. The V end was cut by 1 base, the J end by 9 bases, with 17 bases between. CDR3 length: 15 residues. Germline loops: CDR1 SGDLS, CDR2 YYNGEE. The CDR3 DNA reads as TGTGCCAGCAGCGTAAATGGGAGAGAAGGGCGGCCCCAGCATTTT. This encodes CASSVNGREGRPQHF. The whole variable domain, filled in from reference TRBV9 and TRBJ1-5, reads DSGVTQTPKHLITATGQRVTLRCSPRSGDLSVYWYQQSLDQGLQFLIQYYNGEERAKGNILERFSAQQFPDLHSELNLSSLELGDSALYFCASSVNGREGRPQHFGDGTRLSIL.

The gene calls are TRBV3-1 (or the pseudogene TRBV3-2) and TRBJ2-3, with D perhaps TRBD1 (5 bases). CDR3 length: 17 residues. V lost 0 bases and J 4 bases, leaving 17 bases between the germline ends. Germline V CDR1 and CDR2: LGHDT, YNNKEL (reference sequence). The CDR3, as DNA: TGTGCCAGCAGCCAAGAAGCTACCCCAGGGCGCGCAGATACGCAGTATTTT. Translating it yields CASSQEATPGRADTQYF.

The chain carries TRBV7-9 and TRBJ1-2; the D is unclear. The CDR3 contains 13 residues. Per germline, CDR1 SEHNR and CDR2 FQNEAQ (reference sequence). Trimming pared 3 bases from V and 4 bases from J, leaving 9 bases between. CDR3 amino acids: CASSFGESYGYTF. CDR3 sequence (DNA): TGTGCCAGCAGCTTTGGAGAGAGCTATGGCTACACCTTC.